A selection of T cell receptor beta chains follows, all from one sample in a study of T cells in Graves' hyperthyroidism and ophthalmopathy. TCRdb re-called the multiplex PCR reads through MiXCR, storing one row per CDR3 protein. The sample has about 290,000 distinct CDR3 sequences, roughly 15% seen once; the top ten hold 7% to 9.5%. Sequences were obtained from blood. All receptors derive from a woman in her thirties or forties with Graves' hyperthyroidism. The CDR3 runs from the conserved cysteine through the conserved F or W. The D gene is left open where the match is weak. Expanded clones are given a class, and other clones once, few, many or no size at all.

many	TRBV27	-	TRBJ2-7	CASSLTAGLSEQYF	TGTGCCAGCAGTCTGACGGCCGGCCTGAGCGAGCAGTACTTC
few	TRBV7-9	-	TRBJ2-3	CASTPWAAPGTDTQYF	TGTGCCAGCACCCCCTGGGCAGCGCCTGGCACAGATACGCAGTATTTT
few	TRBV12-3/TRBV12-4	-	TRBJ2-2	CASSKTGEGELVF	TGTGCCAGCAGCAAGACAGGGGAGGGGGAGCTGGTTTTT
many	TRBV29-1	-	TRBJ1-2	CSAGGGNYGYTF	TGCAGCGCGGGAGGAGGGAACTATGGCTACACCTTC
many	TRBV20-1	-	TRBJ2-5	CSARDSRVLETQYF	TGCAGTGCTAGAGATAGCAGGGTATTAGAGACCCAGTACTTC
-	TRBV6-1	-	TRBJ2-5	CASGLALQETQYF	TGTGCCAGCGGTCTAGCGTTGCAAGAGACCCAGTACTTC
-	TRBV20-1	-	TRBJ2-7	CSARDFRTYEQYF	TGCAGTGCCCGGGACTTTCGTACCTACGAGCAGTACTTC
-	TRBV6-2/TRBV6-3	-	TRBJ2-7	CASSSDSQYEQYF	TGTGCCAGCAGCTCCGACAGTCAATACGAGCAGTACTTC
many	TRBV6-1	-	TRBJ1-1	CASSSYGGGTEAFF	TGTGCCAGCAGTTCCTACGGGGGTGGCACTGAAGCTTTCTTT
many	TRBV12-3/TRBV12-4	-	TRBJ2-5	CASRGSRGQETQYF	TGTGCCAGCAGGGGGTCCCGGGGCCAAGAGACCCAGTACTTC
many	TRBV12-3/TRBV12-4	TRBD1	TRBJ2-7	CASSPGGGQGSSYEQYF	TGTGCCAGCAGTCCCGGGGGTGGACAGGGGAGCTCCTACGAGCAGTACTTC
few	TRBV12-3/TRBV12-4	-	TRBJ1-2	CASSRQGDGYTF	TGTGCCAGCAGTCGTCAGGGAGATGGCTACACCTTC
many	TRBV19	-	TRBJ1-1	CATAMNGDTEAFF	TGTGCCACCGCTATGAACGGGGACACTGAAGCTTTCTTT
many	TRBV12-3/TRBV12-4	TRBD2	TRBJ2-2	CASSLVAGRDTGELFF	TGTGCCAGCAGTTTAGTGGCGGGGAGGGACACCGGGGAGCTGTTTTTT
many	TRBV2	TRBD1	TRBJ2-3	CANTDLDRASADTQYF	TGTGCCAACACCGACCTCGACAGGGCCAGCGCAGATACGCAGTATTTT
many	TRBV28	TRBD2	TRBJ2-2	CASVKAGVNTGELFF	TGTGCCAGCGTGAAGGCGGGAGTGAACACCGGGGAGCTGTTTTTT
-	TRBV6-1	TRBD2	TRBJ2-3	CASTGLAGSYDTQYF	TGTGCCAGCACCGGACTAGCGGGAAGTTACGATACGCAGTATTTT
many	TRBV24-1	-	TRBJ1-1	CATGGASNTEAFF	TGTGCCACCGGAGGGGCTTCGAACACTGAAGCTTTCTTT
many	TRBV20-1	TRBD1	TRBJ1-2	CSARESGTESSSYTF	TGCAGTGCTAGAGAATCCGGGACAGAAAGTAGTAGCTACACCTTC
many	TRBV29-1	TRBD1	TRBJ2-7	CSVEYPGGYEQYF	TGCAGCGTTGAATACCCAGGGGGCTACGAGCAGTACTTC
many	TRBV6-1	TRBD1	TRBJ1-5	CASSYLTGNDSNQPQHF	TGTGCCAGCAGCTACCTGACAGGGAATGATAGCAATCAGCCCCAGCATTTT
many	TRBV20-1	-	TRBJ1-5	CSAGVGRNQPQHF	TGCAGTGCCGGGGTGGGGCGCAATCAGCCCCAGCATTTT
many	TRBV12-3/TRBV12-4	-	TRBJ2-1	CASSQAALEQFF	TGTGCCAGCAGTCAAGCAGCGCTTGAGCAGTTCTTC
few	TRBV18	TRBD2	TRBJ2-1	CASSPASGRAEFEQFF	TGTGCCAGCTCACCCGCTAGCGGGAGGGCCGAATTTGAGCAGTTCTTC
many	TRBV20-1	-	TRBJ2-7	CSATHSAGASSYEQYF	TGCAGTGCTACACATTCGGCGGGGGCGAGTTCCTACGAGCAGTACTTC
-	TRBV10-3	-	TRBJ2-3	CAIRREGGTDTQYF	TGTGCCATCAGGAGGGAGGGGGGCACAGATACGCAGTATTTT
few	TRBV19	TRBD2	TRBJ2-5	CASSSRLAGGPPRYF	TGTGCCAGTAGTAGCCGCTTAGCGGGAGGGCCCCCTAGGTACTTC
few	TRBV4-1	-	TRBJ1-2	CASSQVQGYGYTF	TGCGCCAGCAGCCAAGTCCAAGGGTATGGCTACACCTTC
many	TRBV6-1	TRBD1	TRBJ1-5	CASSRTGDSNQPQHF	TGTGCCAGCAGTCGGACAGGGGATAGCAATCAGCCCCAGCATTTT
many	TRBV18	-	TRBJ2-5	CASSRPGAQETQYF	TGTGCCAGCTCGCGTCCGGGAGCACAAGAGACCCAGTACTTC
few	TRBV15	-	TRBJ2-3	CATSIPSGDTQYF	TGTGCCACCAGCATACCCTCGGGGGATACGCAGTATTTT
-	TRBV30	-	TRBJ1-1	CAGGLRGREAFF	TGTGCCGGGGGTCTTAGAGGACGGGAAGCTTTCTTT
many	TRBV12-3/TRBV12-4	TRBD2	TRBJ2-2	CASTVLAGTGELFF	TGTGCCAGCACGGTTTTAGCGGGTACCGGGGAGCTGTTTTTT
many	TRBV10-3	TRBD2	TRBJ2-3	CAISESPSGRSSTDTQYF	TGTGCCATCAGTGAGTCTCCTAGCGGGAGATCTAGCACAGATACGCAGTATTTT
-	TRBV11-2	-	TRBJ1-2	CASSLDGGRGYTF	TGTGCCAGCAGCTTAGATGGGGGCCGGGGCTACACCTTC
few	TRBV12-3/TRBV12-4	-	TRBJ1-5	CASSYSCQPQHF	TGTGCCAGCAGTTACAGCTGTCAGCCCCAGCATTTT
-	TRBV27	TRBD1	TRBJ2-2	CASSGGGQGRTGELFF	TGTGCCAGCAGTGGGGGAGGACAGGGTCGAACCGGGGAGCTGTTTTTT
many	TRBV2	-	TRBJ2-1	CASSGWQAHEQFF	TGTGCCAGCAGTGGTTGGCAGGCCCATGAGCAGTTCTTC
few	TRBV18	TRBD2	TRBJ2-1	CASSPRRLAGDNEQFF	TGTGCCAGCTCACCACGGCGCCTAGCGGGAGACAATGAGCAGTTCTTC
many	TRBV18	-	TRBJ1-1	CASSTTADTEAFF	TGTGCCAGCTCCACGACAGCGGACACTGAAGCTTTCTTT
-	TRBV5-5	TRBD2	TRBJ2-1	CASSLGLAGREQFF	TGTGCCAGCAGCTTGGGACTAGCGGGACGTGAGCAGTTCTTC
many	TRBV20-1	-	TRBJ2-1	CSASPLGGINEQFF	TGCAGTGCTAGCCCCCTGGGAGGTATCAATGAGCAGTTCTTC
few	TRBV4-1	-	TRBJ2-7	CASSQAPGQGNEQYF	TGCGCCAGCAGCCAAGCACCGGGGCAGGGTAACGAGCAGTACTTC
many	TRBV7-6	TRBD1	TRBJ2-6	CASSPVTGGALSGANVLTF	TGTGCCAGCAGCCCCGTGACAGGGGGCGCCTTATCTGGGGCCAACGTCCTGACTTTC
few	TRBV12-3/TRBV12-4	-	TRBJ2-2	CASYPGRDTGELFF	TGTGCCAGCTATCCGGGTCGGGATACCGGGGAGCTGTTTTTT
many	TRBV3-1	-	TRBJ2-7	CASSLQSSYEQYF	TGTGCCAGCAGCCTACAGAGCTCCTACGAGCAGTACTTC
few	TRBV18	TRBD2	TRBJ2-7	CASSPSSGGPNYEQYF	TGTGCCAGCTCACCATCTAGCGGGGGACCTAATTACGAGCAGTACTTC
many	TRBV7-2	-	TRBJ1-4	CASSPTANEKLFF	TGTGCCAGCAGCCCGACTGCTAATGAAAAACTGTTTTTT